This entry describes one TCR beta chain. The record originates from a study of blood T cells in healthy people across ages. Germline V lookup: CDR1 SGHRS, CDR2 YFSETQ. The CDR3 sequence is 19 residues long. Trimming left V 5 bases short and J 0 bases short, with 26 bases between. A second PCR of about 7 to 11 cycles used a sample-barcoded 5' primer and a J-beta primer mix. A template-switch adaptor that had 12 random nucleotides put a tag on each cDNA molecule. All samples gave at least 2.5 million CDR3-containing paired-end reads. TCRdb passed the 5' RACE reads through MiXCR, listing each CDR3 protein once. The table records fewer than 800,000 distinct CDR3 sequences, about 30% of them present only once.

V and J are TRBV5-1 and TRBJ1-1; D remains unclear. The sample taken for sequencing was blood. The source of this sequence is an elderly woman in good health. The CDR3 DNA sequence: TGCGCCAGCAGTGCATCATCGCCCTTAGGGCATTCCATGAACACTGAAGCTTTCTTT. This gives the protein CASSASSPLGHSMNTEAFF.